The source of this T cell receptor (beta chain) is a study of cytomegalovirus exposure and HLA in healthy donors. About the study: In terms of ancestry, the Caucasian-associated cluster contained 80% to 90% of the approximately 430 genotyped donors.

Germline V gene lookup returns CDR1 SGHTA and CDR2 FQGNSA. V lost 2 bases and J 8 bases, leaving 9 bases between the germline ends. This CDR3 has 12 amino acids. Study-wide points: Most TCR beta V segments were productive about 87% or about 30% of the time in an earlier analysis. The only immune exposure information that was available was CMV serostatus.

PCR amplification relied on 60 Vbeta primers (plus 13 Jbeta primers). The method was immunoSEQ multiplex PCR; TCRdb's version includes in-frame clones alone and lacks a portion of them. The specimen's table records some 150,000 clones. On this clone: No antigen is known for it.

This sequence was found in a woman aged 18-29 years in good health and CMV-seronegative. Sequenced material: PBMCs. This chain uses TRBV7-2 with TRBJ1-2; no firm D call. CDR3 amino acids: CASSLLEAGYTF. The CDR3 DNA is TGTGCCAGCAGCTTACTAGAGGCAGGCTACACCTTC.